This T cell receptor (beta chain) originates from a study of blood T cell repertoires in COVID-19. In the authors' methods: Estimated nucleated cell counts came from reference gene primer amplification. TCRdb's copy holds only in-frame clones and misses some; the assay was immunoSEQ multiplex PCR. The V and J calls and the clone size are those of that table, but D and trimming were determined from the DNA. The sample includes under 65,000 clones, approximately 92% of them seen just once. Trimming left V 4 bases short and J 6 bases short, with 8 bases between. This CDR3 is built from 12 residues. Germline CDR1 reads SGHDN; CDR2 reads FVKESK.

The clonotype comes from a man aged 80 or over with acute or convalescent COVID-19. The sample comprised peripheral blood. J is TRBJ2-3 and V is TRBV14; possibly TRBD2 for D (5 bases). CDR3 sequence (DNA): TGTGCCAGCAGCCCAGGCGGGGATACGCAGTATTTT. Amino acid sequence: CASSPGGDTQYF. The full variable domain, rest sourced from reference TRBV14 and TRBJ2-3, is EAGVTQFPSHSVIEKGQTVTLRCDPISGHDNLYWYRRVMGKEIKFLLHFVKESKQDESGMPNNRFLAERTGGTYSTLKVQPAELEDSGVYFCASSPGGDTQYFGPGTRLTVL.